This T cell receptor beta chain was captured in a study of cytomegalovirus exposure and HLA in healthy donors. Primers for the PCR totalled 60 Vbeta and 13 Jbeta. Assay used: immunoSEQ multiplex PCR; TCRdb lists only in-frame clones, some missing. The data show about 110,000 clones, with roughly 15% seen just once and around 0.9% held by the top ten. Worth noting for this clone: Its antigen is not known.

CDR3 length: 18 residues. V shed 0 bases and J shed 1 base, with 16 bases lying between them. Per the germline V gene, CDR1 is LGHNA and CDR2 is YSLEER. Study conclusions and caveats: Near-uniform donor sequencing depth was presumed by presence/absence analyses. Altogether, more than 150 TCR beta chains were recorded as cytomegalovirus-associated.

This clonotype was sampled from a female donor in good health and CMV-seronegative. This sequence joins TRBV4-3 and TRBJ1-3, with a possible D match to TRBD1 (6 bases). The sample was PBMCs. Written as DNA, the CDR3 is TGCGCCAGCAGCCAAGAAGTTGGGACACTGAGATCTGGAAACACCATATATTTT. Amino acid sequence: CASSQEVGTLRSGNTIYF.